The table lists the clone carrying this T cell receptor (beta chain) with a count of one. This entry comes from a study of blood T cell repertoires in COVID-19. Across the whole study: T cells, B-cell-depleted T cells, or PBMCs supplied cDNA or gDNA.

Per the authors' pipeline: Estimates of nucleated cell counts were drawn from the amplification of reference gene primers. Generated by immunoSEQ multiplex PCR, the TCRdb table keeps only in-frame clones and is missing some. V and J calls plus clone size are reproduced from that table; the DNA served to infer D and trimming. This table holds around 55,000 clones, over 75% found once. The V end lost 1 base, the J end lost 4 bases, and 6 bases lay between the germline ends. Germline V gives CDR1 SGHAT, CDR2 FQNNGV. The CDR3 is 13 amino acids. Sample: peripheral blood. This chain uses TRBV11-2 with TRBJ2-3; TRBD2 is a possible D gene (6 bases). This TCR was recovered from a human donor in a cohort sampled during active COVID-19. The CDR3 spells CASSLGGADTQYF. The CDR3, as DNA: TGTGCCAGCAGCTTAGGGGGGGCAGATACGCAGTATTTT.